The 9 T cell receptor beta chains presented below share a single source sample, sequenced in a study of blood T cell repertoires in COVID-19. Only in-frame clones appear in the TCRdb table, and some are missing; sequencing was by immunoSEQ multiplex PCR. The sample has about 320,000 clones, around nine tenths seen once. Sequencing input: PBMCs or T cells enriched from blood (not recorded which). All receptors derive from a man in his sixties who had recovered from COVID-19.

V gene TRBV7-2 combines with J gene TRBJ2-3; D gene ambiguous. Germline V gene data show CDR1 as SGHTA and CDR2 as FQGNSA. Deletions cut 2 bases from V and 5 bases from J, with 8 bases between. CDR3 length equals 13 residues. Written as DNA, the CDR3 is TGTGCCAGCAGCTTACTCGGTCTAGATACGCAGTATTTT. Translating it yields CASSLLGLDTQYF.

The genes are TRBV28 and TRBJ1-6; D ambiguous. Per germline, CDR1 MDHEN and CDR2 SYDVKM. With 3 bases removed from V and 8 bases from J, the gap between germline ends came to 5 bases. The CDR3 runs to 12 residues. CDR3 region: CASSFLYSPLHF. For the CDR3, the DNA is TGTGCCAGCAGTTTTCTCTATTCACCCCTCCACTTT.

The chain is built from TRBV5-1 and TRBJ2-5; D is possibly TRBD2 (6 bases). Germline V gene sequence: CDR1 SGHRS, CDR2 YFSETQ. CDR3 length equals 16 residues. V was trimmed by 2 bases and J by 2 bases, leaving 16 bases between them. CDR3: CASSFDRRVVQETQYF. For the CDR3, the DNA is TGCGCCAGCAGCTTTGACCGGAGGGTGGTTCAAGAGACCCAGTACTTC.

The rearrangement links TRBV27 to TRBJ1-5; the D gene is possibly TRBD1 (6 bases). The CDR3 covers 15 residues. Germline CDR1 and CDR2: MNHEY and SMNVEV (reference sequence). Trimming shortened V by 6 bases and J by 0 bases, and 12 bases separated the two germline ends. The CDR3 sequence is CASRGGGYSNQPQHF. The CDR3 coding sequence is TGTGCCAGCAGAGGGGGGGGGTATAGCAATCAGCCCCAGCATTTT.

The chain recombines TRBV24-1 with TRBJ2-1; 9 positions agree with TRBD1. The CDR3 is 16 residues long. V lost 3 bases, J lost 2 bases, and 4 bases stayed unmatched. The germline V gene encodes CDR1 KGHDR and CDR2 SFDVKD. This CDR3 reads CATSDPTGGTYNEQFF. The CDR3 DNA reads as TGTGCCACCAGTGATCCGACAGGGGGAACCTACAATGAGCAGTTCTTC.

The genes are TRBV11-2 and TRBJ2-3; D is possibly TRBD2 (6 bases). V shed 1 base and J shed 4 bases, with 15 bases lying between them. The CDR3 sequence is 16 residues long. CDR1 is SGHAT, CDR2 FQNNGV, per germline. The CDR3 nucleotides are TGTGCCAGCAGCTTAGGAGCGGGTTTGAACTCAGATACGCAGTATTTT. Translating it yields CASSLGAGLNSDTQYF.

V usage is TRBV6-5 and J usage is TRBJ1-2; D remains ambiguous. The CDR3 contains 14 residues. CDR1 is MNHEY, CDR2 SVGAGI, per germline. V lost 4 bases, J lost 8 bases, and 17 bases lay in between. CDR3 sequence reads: CASSLRDGAGGYTF. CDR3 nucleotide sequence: TGTGCCAGCAGTTTGCGCGATGGAGCGGGAGGCTACACCTTC.

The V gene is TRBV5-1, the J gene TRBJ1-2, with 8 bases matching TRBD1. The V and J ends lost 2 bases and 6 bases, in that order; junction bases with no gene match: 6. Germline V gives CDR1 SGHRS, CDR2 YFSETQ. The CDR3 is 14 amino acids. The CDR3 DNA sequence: TGCGCCAGCAGCTTTCAGGGGGCATACAATGGCTACACCTTC. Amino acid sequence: CASSFQGAYNGYTF.

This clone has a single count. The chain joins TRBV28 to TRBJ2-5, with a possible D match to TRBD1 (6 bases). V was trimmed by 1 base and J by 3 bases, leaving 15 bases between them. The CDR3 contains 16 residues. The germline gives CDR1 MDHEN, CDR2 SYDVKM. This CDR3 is CASSLLQGLSEETQYF. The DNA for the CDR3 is TGTGCCAGCAGTTTATTACAGGGCCTCTCGGAAGAGACCCAGTACTTC. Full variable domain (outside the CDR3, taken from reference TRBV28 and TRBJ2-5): DVKVTQSSRYLVKRTGEKVFLECVQDMDHENMFWYRQDPGLGLRLIYFSYDVKMKEKGDIPEGYSVSREKKERFSLILESASTNQTSMYLCASSLLQGLSEETQYFGPGTRLLVL.